The sample holds one count of the clone carrying this T cell receptor (beta chain). V was shortened by 6 bases and J by 8 bases, with 16 bases between the two germline ends. The CDR3 totals 12 residues. Germline V CDR1 and CDR2: DFQATT, SNEGSKA (reference sequence). Random hexamers served to reverse transcribe roughly 0.5 to 1 ug RNA. Each CDR3 protein gets one entry after TCRdb re-called the immunoSEQ multiplex PCR reads with MiXCR. Of 300,000 or so distinct CDR3 sequences detected, around 92% appear once; the ten largest clones hold about 0.063%. This specimen comes from a study of CD8 T cells in Susac syndrome.

The sequenced sample was CD4+ T cells from PBMCs. V usage is TRBV20-1 and J usage is TRBJ1-2; D not certain. This TCR was recovered from a human donor with multiple sclerosis. The chain's CDR3 is CSAPLGAYGYTF. In nucleotides, the CDR3 is TGCAGTGCCCCCCTCGGAGCTTACGGCTACACCTTC.